The present entry profiles one T cell receptor beta chain with its context. This sample stems from a study of blood T cell repertoires in COVID-19. The CDR3 totals 16 residues. V lost 1 base and J lost 0, with 10 bases in between. CDR1 is LGHNA, CDR2 YSLEER, per germline. Repertoires were generated with immunoSEQ multiplex PCR, while TCRdb's copy carries only in-frame clones and drops some. This table has roughly 320,000 clones, around 90% appearing once. Sequences were obtained from peripheral blood. The TCR was taken from a man in his 70s with acute or convalescent COVID-19. V gene TRBV4-3 combines with J gene TRBJ1-3, with D perhaps TRBD1 (6 bases). As DNA, the CDR3 is TGCGCCAGCAGCCAAGGGGGCAGGGGCTCTGGAAACACCATATATTTT. It translates to CASSQGGRGSGNTIYF.